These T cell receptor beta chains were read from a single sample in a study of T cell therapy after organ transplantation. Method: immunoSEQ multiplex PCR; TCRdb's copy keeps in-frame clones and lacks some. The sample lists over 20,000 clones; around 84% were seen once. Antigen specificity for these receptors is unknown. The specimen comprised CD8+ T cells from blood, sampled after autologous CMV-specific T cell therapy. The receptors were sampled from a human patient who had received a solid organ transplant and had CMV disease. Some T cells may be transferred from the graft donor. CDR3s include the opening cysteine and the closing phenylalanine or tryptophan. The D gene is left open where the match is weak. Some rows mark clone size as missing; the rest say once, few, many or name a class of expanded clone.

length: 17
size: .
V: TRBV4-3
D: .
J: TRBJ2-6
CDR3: CASSQALPAPGANVLTF
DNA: TGCGCCAGCAGCCAAGCTCTGCCAGCGCCCGGGGCCAACGTCCTGACTTTC

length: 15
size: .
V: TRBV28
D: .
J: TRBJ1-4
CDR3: CASSWTGSTNEKLFF
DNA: TGTGCCAGCAGTTGGACGGGTTCAACTAATGAAAAACTGTTTTTT

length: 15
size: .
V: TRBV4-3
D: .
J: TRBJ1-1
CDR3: CASSQDAGSLTEAFF
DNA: TGCGCCAGCAGCCAAGATGCGGGGTCCCTCACTGAAGCTTTCTTT

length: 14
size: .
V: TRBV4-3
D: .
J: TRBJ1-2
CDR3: CASSQDTGNYGYTF
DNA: TGCGCCAGCAGCCAAGATACAGGGAATTACGGCTACACCTTC

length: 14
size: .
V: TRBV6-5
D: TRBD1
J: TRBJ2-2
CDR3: CASSDGQGAGELFF
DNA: TGTGCCAGCAGTGACGGACAGGGGGCCGGGGAGCTGTTTTTT

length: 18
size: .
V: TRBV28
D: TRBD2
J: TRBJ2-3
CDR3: CASSERTSGPLRPDTQYF
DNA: TGTGCCAGCAGTGAAAGGACTAGCGGACCCCTTAGGCCAGATACGCAGTATTTT

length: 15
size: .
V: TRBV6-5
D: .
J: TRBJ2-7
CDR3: CASSYSSGGQYEQYF
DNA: TGTGCCAGCAGTTACTCGTCGGGGGGACAATACGAGCAGTACTTC

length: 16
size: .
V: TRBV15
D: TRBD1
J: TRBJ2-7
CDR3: CATSRTRDSFSYEQYF
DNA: TGTGCCACCAGCAGAACCCGGGACAGCTTCTCCTACGAGCAGTACTTC

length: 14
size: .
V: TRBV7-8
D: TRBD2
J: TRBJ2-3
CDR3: CASSLGTSVATQYF
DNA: TGTGCCAGCAGCTTAGGAACTAGCGTCGCTACGCAGTATTTT

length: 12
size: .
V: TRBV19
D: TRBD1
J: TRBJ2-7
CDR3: CASSGQGYEQYF
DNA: TGTGCCAGTAGTGGACAGGGCTACGAGCAGTACTTC

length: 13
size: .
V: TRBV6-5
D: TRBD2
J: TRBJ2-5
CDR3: CASSTSGGETQYF
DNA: TGTGCCAGCTCGACTAGCGGGGGAGAGACCCAGTACTTC

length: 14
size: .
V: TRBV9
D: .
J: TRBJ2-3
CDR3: CASSVEVATDTQYF
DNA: TGTGCCAGCAGCGTAGAGGTAGCCACAGATACGCAGTATTTT

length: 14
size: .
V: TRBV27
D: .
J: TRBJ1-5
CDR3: CASSLSTPNQPQHF
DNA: TGTGCCAGCAGTTTATCGACACCCAATCAGCCCCAGCATTTT

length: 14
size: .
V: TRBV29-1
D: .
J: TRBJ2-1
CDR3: CSVGGDFSYNEQFF
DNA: TGCAGCGTTGGAGGGGACTTTTCCTACAATGAGCAGTTCTTC

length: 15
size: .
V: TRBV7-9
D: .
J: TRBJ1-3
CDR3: CASSSLTLTGNTIYF
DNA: TGTGCCAGCAGCTCTCTAACATTGACTGGAAACACCATATATTTT

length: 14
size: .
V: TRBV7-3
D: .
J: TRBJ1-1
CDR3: CASSPVGGPAEAFF
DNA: TGTGCCAGCAGCCCAGTGGGCGGGCCGGCTGAAGCTTTCTTT

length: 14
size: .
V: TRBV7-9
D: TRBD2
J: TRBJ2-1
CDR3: CASSLVRLANEQFF
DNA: TGTGCCAGCAGCTTAGTACGACTAGCTAATGAGCAGTTCTTC

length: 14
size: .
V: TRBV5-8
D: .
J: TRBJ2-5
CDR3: CASGHDSSKETQYF
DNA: TGTGCCAGCGGACATGACAGTTCGAAAGAGACCCAGTACTTC

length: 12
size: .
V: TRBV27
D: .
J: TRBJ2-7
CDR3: CASSTSSYEQYF
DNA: TGTGCCAGCAGCACTAGCTCCTACGAGCAGTACTTC

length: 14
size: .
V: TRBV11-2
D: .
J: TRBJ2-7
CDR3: CASSPLGISYEQYF
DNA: TGTGCCAGCAGCCCCCTCGGCATCTCCTACGAGCAGTACTTC

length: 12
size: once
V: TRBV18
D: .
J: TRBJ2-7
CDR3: CASSPNIYEQYF
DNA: TGTGCCAGCTCACCGAACATTTACGAGCAGTACTTC

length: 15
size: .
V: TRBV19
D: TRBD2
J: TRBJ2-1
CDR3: CASSMGSGGIYEQFF
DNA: TGTGCCAGTAGTATGGGCAGCGGGGGGATTTATGAGCAGTTCTTC

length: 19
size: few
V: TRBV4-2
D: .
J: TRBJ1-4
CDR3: CASSQDPVLWTAFNEKLFF
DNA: TGTGCCAGCAGCCAAGATCCCGTCCTCTGGACAGCTTTTAATGAAAAACTGTTTTTT

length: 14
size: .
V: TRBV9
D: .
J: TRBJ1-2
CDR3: CASSRDTKIEGYTF
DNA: TGTGCCAGCAGCCGAGATACTAAGATAGAGGGCTACACCTTC

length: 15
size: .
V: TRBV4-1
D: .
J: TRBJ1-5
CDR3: CASSQVLGSNQPQHF
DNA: TGCGCCAGCAGCCAAGTTCTGGGCAGCAATCAGCCCCAGCATTTT

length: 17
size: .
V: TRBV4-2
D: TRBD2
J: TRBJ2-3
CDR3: CASSQGATSSRADTQYF
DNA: TGTGCCAGCAGCCAAGGTGCGACTAGCAGCCGGGCGGATACGCAGTATTTT

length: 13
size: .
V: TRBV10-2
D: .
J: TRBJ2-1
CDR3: CASSDGRFNEQFF
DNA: TGCGCCAGCAGTGACGGGCGGTTCAATGAGCAGTTCTTC

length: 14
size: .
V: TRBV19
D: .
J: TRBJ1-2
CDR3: CASSTGPGVYGYTF
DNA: TGTGCCAGTAGTACAGGGCCGGGAGTCTATGGCTACACCTTC

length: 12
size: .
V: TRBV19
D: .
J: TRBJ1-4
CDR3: CASRAGAEKLFF
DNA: TGTGCCAGTAGGGCCGGGGCTGAAAAACTGTTTTTT

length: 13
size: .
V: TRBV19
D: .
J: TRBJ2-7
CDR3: CASSPTASYEQYF
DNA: TGTGCCAGTAGTCCGACCGCTTCCTACGAGCAGTACTTC

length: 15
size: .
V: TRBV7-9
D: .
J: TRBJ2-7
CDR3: CASSLDPSTVYEQYF
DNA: TGTGCCAGCAGCTTAGATCCGTCCACCGTTTACGAGCAGTACTTC

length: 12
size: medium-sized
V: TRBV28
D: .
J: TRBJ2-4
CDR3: CATGTAQVIQYF
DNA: TGTGCCACCGGGACGGCCCAGGTCATTCAGTACTTC

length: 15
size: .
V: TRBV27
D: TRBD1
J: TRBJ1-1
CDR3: CASSLGDRINTEAFF
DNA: TGTGCCAGCAGTTTAGGGGACAGGATTAACACTGAAGCTTTCTTT